Listed below are T cell receptor beta chains from one sample, sequenced in a study of OX40 agonist ivuxolimab in advanced cancers. Some clones are missing from TCRdb's copy, which holds only in-frame ones; the method was immunoSEQ multiplex PCR. The data contain 70,000 to 80,000 clones, around 94% of them singletons. The sequencing used CD4+ or CD8+ T cells sorted from blood, collected in a trial of the OX40 agonist ivuxolimab. These receptor sequences come from an adult with an advanced solid tumor such as melanoma, head and neck, liver or kidney cancer. Each CDR3 is given with its conserved first and last residue. Each record gives: J gene, D gene, clone size, V gene, CDR3 protein, CDR3 DNA. D genes are given only for firm matches. Size tells how often a clone was seen (once, few, many) or the class of an expanded clone, and some rows leave it out.

j_call: TRBJ1-6; d_call: NA; clone_size: few; v_call: TRBV6-1; cdr3_aa: CASSEDSEAGADNSPLHF; cdr3_nt: TGTGCCAGCAGTGAAGACAGTGAAGCCGGGGCAGATAATTCACCCCTCCACTTT
j_call: TRBJ2-7; d_call: NA; clone_size: NA; v_call: TRBV2; cdr3_aa: CAINPTGSYEQYF; cdr3_nt: TGTGCCATCAACCCGACAGGATCCTACGAGCAGTACTTC
j_call: TRBJ1-1; d_call: TRBD1; clone_size: NA; v_call: TRBV5-6; cdr3_aa: CASSNGQGSEAFF; cdr3_nt: TGTGCCAGCAGCAACGGACAGGGTAGCGAAGCTTTCTTT
j_call: TRBJ2-1; d_call: TRBD2; clone_size: NA; v_call: TRBV7-9; cdr3_aa: CASSPTSLAGGFDEQFF; cdr3_nt: TGTGCCAGCAGCCCGACCTCACTAGCGGGGGGGTTCGATGAGCAGTTCTTC
j_call: TRBJ2-1; d_call: TRBD1; clone_size: once; v_call: TRBV28; cdr3_aa: CASSLKTGGEQFF; cdr3_nt: TGTGCCAGCAGTTTAAAAACAGGGGGAGAGCAGTTCTTC
j_call: TRBJ1-4; d_call: TRBD1; clone_size: NA; v_call: TRBV28; cdr3_aa: CASSPIDRGFSEKLFF; cdr3_nt: TGTGCCAGCAGCCCTATCGACAGGGGATTTTCCGAAAAACTGTTTTTT
j_call: TRBJ2-3; d_call: NA; clone_size: NA; v_call: TRBV5-4; cdr3_aa: CASSLGPSAVAAATRDTQYF; cdr3_nt: TGTGCCAGCAGCTTGGGCCCCTCAGCGGTGGCGGCGGCTACGCGTGATACGCAGTATTTT
j_call: TRBJ1-3; d_call: TRBD1; clone_size: few; v_call: TRBV29-1; cdr3_aa: CSVTTGASGNTIYF; cdr3_nt: TGCAGCGTCACGACAGGGGCTTCAGGAAACACCATATATTTT
j_call: TRBJ2-5; d_call: TRBD1; clone_size: NA; v_call: TRBV13; cdr3_aa: CASSFEGQGMETQYF; cdr3_nt: TGTGCCAGCAGCTTTGAGGGACAGGGAATGGAGACCCAGTACTTC
j_call: TRBJ1-4; d_call: TRBD1; clone_size: NA; v_call: TRBV5-1; cdr3_aa: CASSFGQGNEKLFF; cdr3_nt: TGCGCCAGCAGCTTCGGACAGGGGAATGAAAAACTGTTTTTT
j_call: TRBJ1-4; d_call: NA; clone_size: NA; v_call: TRBV10-3; cdr3_aa: CAISDSGRPGEKLFF; cdr3_nt: TGTGCCATCAGTGACTCGGGGAGGCCCGGGGAAAAACTGTTTTTT
j_call: TRBJ1-5; d_call: NA; clone_size: NA; v_call: TRBV4-3; cdr3_aa: CASSQDPPYSNQPQHF; cdr3_nt: TGCGCCAGCAGCCAAGATCCCCCTTATAGCAATCAGCCCCAGCATTTT
j_call: TRBJ2-7; d_call: TRBD1; clone_size: NA; v_call: TRBV19; cdr3_aa: CASTPGQGPGYEQYF; cdr3_nt: TGTGCCAGTACTCCGGGACAGGGGCCGGGGTACGAGCAGTACTTC
j_call: TRBJ1-1; d_call: NA; clone_size: few; v_call: TRBV18; cdr3_aa: CASSPPMNTEAFF; cdr3_nt: TGTGCCAGCTCACCCCCCATGAACACTGAAGCTTTCTTT
j_call: TRBJ2-1; d_call: NA; clone_size: NA; v_call: TRBV10-3; cdr3_aa: CAISAVGPTNEQFF; cdr3_nt: TGTGCCATCAGTGCTGTAGGACCGACCAATGAGCAGTTCTTC
j_call: TRBJ2-7; d_call: TRBD1; clone_size: NA; v_call: TRBV14; cdr3_aa: CASSSQTGVSSYEQYF; cdr3_nt: TGTGCCAGCAGCTCCCAAACAGGGGTTAGCTCCTACGAGCAGTACTTC
j_call: TRBJ1-5; d_call: NA; clone_size: NA; v_call: TRBV10-3; cdr3_aa: CAISESNSGNQPQHF; cdr3_nt: TGTGCCATCAGTGAGTCGAATAGTGGGAATCAGCCCCAGCATTTT
j_call: TRBJ1-4; d_call: TRBD1; clone_size: NA; v_call: TRBV7-6; cdr3_aa: CASSWTGGPNEKLFF; cdr3_nt: TGTGCCAGCAGCTGGACAGGGGGCCCTAATGAAAAACTGTTTTTT
j_call: TRBJ1-1; d_call: NA; clone_size: NA; v_call: TRBV25-1; cdr3_aa: CASRLEGGLNTEAFF; cdr3_nt: TGTGCCAGCCGACTAGAGGGGGGTCTGAACACTGAAGCTTTCTTT
j_call: TRBJ2-7; d_call: NA; clone_size: NA; v_call: TRBV6-1; cdr3_aa: CASSQSPQESYEQYF; cdr3_nt: TGTGCCAGCAGCCAAAGTCCACAGGAATCCTACGAGCAGTACTTC
j_call: TRBJ1-6; d_call: TRBD1; clone_size: NA; v_call: TRBV9; cdr3_aa: CASSVRTGSAGSPLHF; cdr3_nt: TGTGCCAGCAGCGTCCGGACAGGATCGGCGGGATCACCCCTCCACTTT